The text below deals with one T cell receptor (beta chain). The entry originates in a study of response to subunit inactivated influenza vaccine. One entry per CDR3 protein results from TCRdb running MiXCR on the RT-PCR reads. Of approximately 170,000 distinct CDR3 sequences listed, more than 10% are singletons. The ends were cut back, 1 base at V and 5 bases at J, with 22 bases in the middle. The CDR3 is made up of 18 amino acids. Per germline, CDR1 LGHNA and CDR2 YSLEER. The same data also contributed to another study, on T cells expressing NK-cell markers. That investigation notes: Making the TCR beta cDNA relied on 5'RACE template switching with UMIs. Sorted CD3+CD56-NKG2C+, CD3+CD56+NKG2C- and CD3+CD56+NKG2C+ T cells were the source of the TCR beta repertoires. In several experiments, sorting was confined to alpha-beta TCR T cells through use of an anti-gamma-delta TCR antibody. Questions lingered over whether expanded NKG2C+ T cell clones were HCMV-specific.

This specimen consisted of CD8+ T cells sorted from PBMCs, obtained 12 days after vaccination. V and J are TRBV4-3 and TRBJ2-3; tentative D call: TRBD2 (7 bases). The receptor was derived from a man aged 50 or older who received an inactivated influenza vaccine. This CDR3 reads CASSQAVLRGGQRDTQYF. CDR3 DNA sequence: TGCGCCAGCAGCCAAGCAGTCCTGAGGGGGGGCCAACGAGATACGCAGTATTTT.